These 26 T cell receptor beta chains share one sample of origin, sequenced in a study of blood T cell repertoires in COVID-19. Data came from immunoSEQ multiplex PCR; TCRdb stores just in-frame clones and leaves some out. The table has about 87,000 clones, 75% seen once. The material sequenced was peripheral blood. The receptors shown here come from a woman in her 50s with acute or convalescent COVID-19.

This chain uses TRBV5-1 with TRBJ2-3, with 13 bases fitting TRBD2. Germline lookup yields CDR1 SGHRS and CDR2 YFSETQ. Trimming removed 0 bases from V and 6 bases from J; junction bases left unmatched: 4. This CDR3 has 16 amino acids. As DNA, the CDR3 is TGCGCCAGCAGCTTGGGGACTAGCGGGGGCGCGGATACGCAGTATTTT. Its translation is CASSLGTSGGADTQYF.

CDR3 bases: TGTGCCAGCAGCCCCGAAATGGGGCTATCACCCCTCCACTTT. This codes for CASSPEMGLSPLHF. The chain recombines TRBV7-9 with TRBJ1-6; D is perhaps TRBD1 (5 bases). CDR1 is SEHNR and CDR2 is FQNEAQ in the germline V gene (reference sequence). V was cut by 5 bases and J by 10 bases, with 15 bases left in between. This CDR3 is 14 amino acids long.

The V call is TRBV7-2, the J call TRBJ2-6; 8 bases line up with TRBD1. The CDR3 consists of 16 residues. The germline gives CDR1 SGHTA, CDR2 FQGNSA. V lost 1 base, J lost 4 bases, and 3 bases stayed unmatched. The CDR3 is CASSLGTGSGANVLTF. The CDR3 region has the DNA TGTGCCAGCAGCTTAGGGACAGGGTCCGGGGCCAACGTCCTGACTTTC.

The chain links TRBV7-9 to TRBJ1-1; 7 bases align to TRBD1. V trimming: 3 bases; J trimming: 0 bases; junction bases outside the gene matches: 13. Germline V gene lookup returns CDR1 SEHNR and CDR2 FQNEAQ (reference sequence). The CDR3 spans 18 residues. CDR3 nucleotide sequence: TGTGCCAGCAGCTTGGGGGCGGCAGGGGGGCCAATGAACACTGAAGCTTTCTTT. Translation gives CASSLGAAGGPMNTEAFF. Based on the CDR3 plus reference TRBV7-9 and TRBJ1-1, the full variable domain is DTGVSQNPRHKITKRGQNVTFRCDPISEHNRLYWYRQTLGQGPEFLTYFQNEAQLEKSRLLSDRFSAERPKGSFSTLEIQRTEQGDSAMYLCASSLGAAGGPMNTEAFFGQGTRLTVV.

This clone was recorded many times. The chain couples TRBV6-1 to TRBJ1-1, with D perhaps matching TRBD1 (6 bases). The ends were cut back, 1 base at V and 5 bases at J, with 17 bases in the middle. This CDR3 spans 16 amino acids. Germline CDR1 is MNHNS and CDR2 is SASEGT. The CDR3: CASSEVVAGARTEAFF. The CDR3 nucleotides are TGTGCCAGCAGTGAAGTGGTGGCAGGGGCAAGGACTGAAGCTTTCTTT.

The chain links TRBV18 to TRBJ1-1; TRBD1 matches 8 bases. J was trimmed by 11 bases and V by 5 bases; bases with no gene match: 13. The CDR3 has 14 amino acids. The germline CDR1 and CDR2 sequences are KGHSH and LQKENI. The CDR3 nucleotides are TGTGCCAGCTCAACCCGGGACAGGCTTTCGCGGGCTTTCTTT. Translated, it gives CASSTRDRLSRAFF.

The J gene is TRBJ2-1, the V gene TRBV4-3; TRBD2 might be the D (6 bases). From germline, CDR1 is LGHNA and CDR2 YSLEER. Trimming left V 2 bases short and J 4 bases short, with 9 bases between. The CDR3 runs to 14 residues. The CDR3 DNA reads TGCGCCAGCAGCCAATCCGGGGGATACAATGAGCAGTTCTTC. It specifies CASSQSGGYNEQFF.

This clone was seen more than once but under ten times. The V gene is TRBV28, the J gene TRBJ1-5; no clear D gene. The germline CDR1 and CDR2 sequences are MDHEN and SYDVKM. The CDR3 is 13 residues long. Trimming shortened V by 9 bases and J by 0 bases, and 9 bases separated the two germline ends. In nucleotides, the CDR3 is TGTGCCAGTGCAGTTGATAGCAATCAGCCCCAGCATTTT. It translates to CASAVDSNQPQHF. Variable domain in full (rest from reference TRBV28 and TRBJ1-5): DVKVTQSSRYLVKRTGEKVFLECVQDMDHENMFWYRQDPGLGLRLIYFSYDVKMKEKGDIPEGYSVSREKKERFSLILESASTNQTSMYLCASAVDSNQPQHFGDGTRLSIL.

CDR3 bases: TGTGCCAGCAGCTCCGCTGGGCGGGGAGGGTCGCAGTATTTT. This codes for CASSSAGRGGSQYF. This chain links TRBV11-2 with TRBJ2-3; 7 nucleotides align to TRBD2. V trimming: 4 bases; J trimming: 10 bases; junction bases outside the gene matches: 11. The CDR3 is made up of 14 amino acids. CDR1 is SGHAT and CDR2 is FQNNGV in the germline V gene.

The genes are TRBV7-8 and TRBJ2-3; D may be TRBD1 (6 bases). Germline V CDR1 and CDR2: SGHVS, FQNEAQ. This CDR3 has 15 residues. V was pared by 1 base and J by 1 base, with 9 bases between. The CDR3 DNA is TGTGCCAGCAGCTTAGAGCCAGGGGGCACAGATACGCAGTATTTT. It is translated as CASSLEPGGTDTQYF.

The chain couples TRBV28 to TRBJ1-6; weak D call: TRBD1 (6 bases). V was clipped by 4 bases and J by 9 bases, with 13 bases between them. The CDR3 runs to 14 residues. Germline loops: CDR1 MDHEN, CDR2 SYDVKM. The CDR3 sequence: CASSYEGETSPLHF. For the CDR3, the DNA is TGTGCCAGCAGTTACGAGGGGGAAACTTCACCCCTCCACTTT.

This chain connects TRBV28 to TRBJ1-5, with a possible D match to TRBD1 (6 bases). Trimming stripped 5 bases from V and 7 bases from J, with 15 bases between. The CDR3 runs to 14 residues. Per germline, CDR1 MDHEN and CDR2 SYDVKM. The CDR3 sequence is CASSRGGGGQPQHF. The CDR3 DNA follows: TGTGCCAGCAGTCGAGGGGGGGGCGGGCAGCCCCAGCATTTT.

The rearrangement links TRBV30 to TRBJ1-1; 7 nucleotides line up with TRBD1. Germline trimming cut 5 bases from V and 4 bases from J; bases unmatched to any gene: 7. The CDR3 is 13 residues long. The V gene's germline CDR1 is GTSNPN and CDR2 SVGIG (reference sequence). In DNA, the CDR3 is TGTGCCTGGGCGTCGAGGGACAGCACTGAAGCTTTCTTT. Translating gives CAWASRDSTEAFF.

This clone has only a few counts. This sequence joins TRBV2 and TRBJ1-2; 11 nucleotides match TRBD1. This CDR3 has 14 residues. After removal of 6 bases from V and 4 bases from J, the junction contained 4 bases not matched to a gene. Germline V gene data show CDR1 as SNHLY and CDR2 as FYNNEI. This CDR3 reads CASSGTGGSYGYTF. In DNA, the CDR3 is TGTGCCAGCAGCGGGACAGGGGGAAGCTATGGCTACACCTTC.

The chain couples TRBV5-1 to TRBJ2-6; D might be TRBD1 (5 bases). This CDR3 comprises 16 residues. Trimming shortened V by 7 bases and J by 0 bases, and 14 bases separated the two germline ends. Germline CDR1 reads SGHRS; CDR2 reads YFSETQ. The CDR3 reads CASYPGAFSGANVLTF. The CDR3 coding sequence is TGCGCCAGCTACCCTGGGGCCTTCTCTGGGGCCAACGTCCTGACTTTC. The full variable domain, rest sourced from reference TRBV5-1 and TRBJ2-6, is KAGVTQTPRYLIKTRGQQVTLSCSPISGHRSVSWYQQTPGQGLQFLFEYFSETQRNKGNFPGRFSGRQFSNSRSEMNVSTLELGDSALYLCASYPGAFSGANVLTFGAGSRLTVL.

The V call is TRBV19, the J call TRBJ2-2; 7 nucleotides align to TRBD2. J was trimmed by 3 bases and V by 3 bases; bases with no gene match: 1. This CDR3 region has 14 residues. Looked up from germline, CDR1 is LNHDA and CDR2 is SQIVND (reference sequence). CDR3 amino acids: CASSMGGDTGELFF. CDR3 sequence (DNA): TGTGCCAGTAGTATGGGGGGGGACACCGGGGAGCTGTTTTTT.

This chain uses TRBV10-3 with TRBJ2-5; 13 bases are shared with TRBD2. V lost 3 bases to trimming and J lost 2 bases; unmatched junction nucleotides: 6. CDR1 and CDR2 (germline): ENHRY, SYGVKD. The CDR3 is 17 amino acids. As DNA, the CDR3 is TGTGCCATCAGTGAAGCGAGACTAGCGGGGGGTCAAGAGACCCAGTACTTC. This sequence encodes CAISEARLAGGQETQYF.

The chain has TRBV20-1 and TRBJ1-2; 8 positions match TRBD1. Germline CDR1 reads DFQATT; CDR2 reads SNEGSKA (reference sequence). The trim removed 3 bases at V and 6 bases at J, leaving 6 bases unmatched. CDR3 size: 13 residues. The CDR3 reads CSASGQGANGYTF. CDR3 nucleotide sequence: TGCAGTGCTAGTGGTCAGGGGGCCAATGGCTACACCTTC.

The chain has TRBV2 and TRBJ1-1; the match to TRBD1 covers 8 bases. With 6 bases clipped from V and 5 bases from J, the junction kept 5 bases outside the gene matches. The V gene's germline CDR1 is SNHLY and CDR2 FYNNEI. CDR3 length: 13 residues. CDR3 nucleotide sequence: TGTGCCAGCAGCGCAGGGGGCTATACTGAAGCTTTCTTT. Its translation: CASSAGGYTEAFF.

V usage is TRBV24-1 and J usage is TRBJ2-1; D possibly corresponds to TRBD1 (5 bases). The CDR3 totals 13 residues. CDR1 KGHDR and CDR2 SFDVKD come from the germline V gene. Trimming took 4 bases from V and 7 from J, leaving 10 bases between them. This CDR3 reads CATSDRATNEQFF. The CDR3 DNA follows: TGTGCCACCAGTGACAGGGCTACTAATGAGCAGTTCTTC.

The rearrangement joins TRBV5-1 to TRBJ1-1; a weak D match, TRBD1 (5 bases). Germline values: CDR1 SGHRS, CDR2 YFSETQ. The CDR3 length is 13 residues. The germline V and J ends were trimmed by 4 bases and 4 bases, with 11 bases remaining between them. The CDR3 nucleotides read TGCGCCAGCAGCCAAGCCCAGGGCACTGAAGCTTTCTTT. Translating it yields CASSQAQGTEAFF.

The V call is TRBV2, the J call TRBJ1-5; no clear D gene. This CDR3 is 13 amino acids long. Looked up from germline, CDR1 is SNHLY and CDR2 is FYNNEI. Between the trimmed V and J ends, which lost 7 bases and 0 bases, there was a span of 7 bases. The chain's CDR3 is CASKSYSNQPQHF. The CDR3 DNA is TGTGCCAGCAAGTCCTATAGCAATCAGCCCCAGCATTTT.

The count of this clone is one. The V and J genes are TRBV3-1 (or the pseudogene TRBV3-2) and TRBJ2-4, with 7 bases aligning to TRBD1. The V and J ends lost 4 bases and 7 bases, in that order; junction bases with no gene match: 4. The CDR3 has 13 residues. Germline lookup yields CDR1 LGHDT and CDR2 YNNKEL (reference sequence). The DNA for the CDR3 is TGTGCCAGCAGCCGAGGACAGGCGAACATTCAGTACTTC. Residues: CASSRGQANIQYF.

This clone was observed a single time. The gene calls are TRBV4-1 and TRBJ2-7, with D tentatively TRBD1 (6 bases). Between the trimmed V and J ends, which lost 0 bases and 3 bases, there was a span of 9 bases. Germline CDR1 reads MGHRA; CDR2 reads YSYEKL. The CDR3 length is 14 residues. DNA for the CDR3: TGCGCCAGCAGCCAAGAGGACAGCGGCTACGAGCAGTACTTC. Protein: CASSQEDSGYEQYF.

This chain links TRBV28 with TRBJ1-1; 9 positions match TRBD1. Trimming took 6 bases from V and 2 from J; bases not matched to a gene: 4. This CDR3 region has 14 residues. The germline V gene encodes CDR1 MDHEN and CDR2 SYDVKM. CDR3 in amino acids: CASRGGQGNTEAFF. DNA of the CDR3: TGTGCCAGCAGGGGGGGACAGGGTAACACTGAAGCTTTCTTT.

CDR3 region: CASRDQGRTEAFF. The CDR3 DNA follows: TGTGCCAGTAGAGATCAAGGGAGAACTGAAGCTTTCTTT. The V call is TRBV19, the J call TRBJ1-1; D not resolved. The V end lost 6 bases, the J end lost 5 bases, and 13 bases lay between the germline ends. The germline gives CDR1 LNHDA, CDR2 SQIVND (reference sequence). The CDR3 runs 13 residues.